This T cell receptor (beta chain) was captured in a study of T cell responses to AZD1222 COVID-19 vaccine. Study-wide results and limits: The donor cohort was predominantly white British with a female majority, and clonal diversity may have been underestimated.

This clone turned up a few times. Its specificity is unknown. Trimming pared 5 bases from V and 4 bases from J, leaving 15 bases between. Germline CDR1 is LNHDA and CDR2 is SQIVND (reference sequence). This CDR3 has 14 residues. Sequenced by immunoSEQ multiplex PCR; TCRdb stores in-frame clones only, minus some. The table includes tens of thousands of clones, 88% detected once. Second doses at about 4 or about 12 weeks were pooled. Material: peripheral blood, obtained 28 days after the second AZD1222 dose. The clonotype originates from an adult who received the AZD1222 COVID-19 vaccine. The chain couples TRBV19 to TRBJ2-7; possibly TRBD1 for D (5 bases). The CDR3: CASSLLRQPYEQYF. CDR3 in DNA: TGTGCCAGTAGTCTCCTGAGACAGCCATACGAGCAGTACTTC.